This TCR beta chain was captured by sequencing in a study of cytomegalovirus exposure and HLA in healthy donors. The V end was cut by 1 base, the J end by 7 bases, with 19 bases between. The length of the CDR3 is 17 residues. Germline V gene data show CDR1 as SEHNR and CDR2 as FQNEAQ (reference sequence). Use of 60 Vbeta and 13 Jbeta primers characterized the PCR. This table comes from immunoSEQ multiplex PCR, and its TCRdb copy is limited to in-frame clones, with some not included. The sample yields around 150,000 clones, 75% to 80% seen once. The V and J genes are TRBV7-9 and TRBJ2-2; D may be TRBD1 (7 bases). This receptor was identified in a male donor in good health and CMV-seronegative. The sequenced material came from PBMCs. CDR3 residues: CASSLGAGGPVGGELFF. In DNA form, the CDR3 reads TGTGCCAGCAGCTTAGGCGCAGGGGGGCCTGTTGGCGGGGAGCTGTTTTTT.